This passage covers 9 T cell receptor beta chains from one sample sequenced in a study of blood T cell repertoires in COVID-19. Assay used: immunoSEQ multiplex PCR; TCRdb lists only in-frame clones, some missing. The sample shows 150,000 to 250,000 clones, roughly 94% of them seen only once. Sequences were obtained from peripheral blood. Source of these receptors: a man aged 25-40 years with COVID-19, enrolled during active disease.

The CDR3 spells CATSDRTYGGAFYEQYF. The CDR3 nucleotides read TGTGCCACCAGTGACCGGACGTACGGGGGGGCGTTTTACGAGCAGTACTTC. The chain recombines TRBV24-1 with TRBJ2-7, with 8 nucleotides matching TRBD2. Germline CDR1 reads KGHDR; CDR2 reads SFDVKD. Germline trimming cut 4 bases from V and 4 bases from J; bases unmatched to any gene: 14. The CDR3 totals 17 residues.

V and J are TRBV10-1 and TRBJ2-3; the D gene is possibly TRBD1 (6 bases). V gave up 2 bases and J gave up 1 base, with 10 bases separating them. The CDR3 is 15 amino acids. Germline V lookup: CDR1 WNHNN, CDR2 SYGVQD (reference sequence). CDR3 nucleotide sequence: TGCGCCAGCAGTGAGACGGGACATCGCACAGATACGCAGTATTTT. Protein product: CASSETGHRTDTQYF.

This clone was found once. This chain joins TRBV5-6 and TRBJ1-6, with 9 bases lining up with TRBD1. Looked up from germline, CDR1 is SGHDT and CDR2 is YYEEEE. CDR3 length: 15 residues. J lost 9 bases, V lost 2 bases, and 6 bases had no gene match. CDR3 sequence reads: CASSFSGTGTSPLHF. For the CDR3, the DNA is TGTGCCAGCAGCTTTTCCGGGACAGGGACTTCACCCCTCCACTTT.

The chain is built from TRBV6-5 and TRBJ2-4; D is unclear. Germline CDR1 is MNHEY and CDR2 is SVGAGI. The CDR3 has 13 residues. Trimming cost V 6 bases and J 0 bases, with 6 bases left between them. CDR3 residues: CASRSLAKNIQYF. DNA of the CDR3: TGTGCCAGCAGGAGTCTAGCCAAAAACATTCAGTACTTC.

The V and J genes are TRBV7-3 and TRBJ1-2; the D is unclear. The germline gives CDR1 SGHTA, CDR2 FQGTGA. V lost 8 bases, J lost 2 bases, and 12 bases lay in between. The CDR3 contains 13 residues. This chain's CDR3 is CASGSPPNYGYTF. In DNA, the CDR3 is TGTGCCAGCGGTAGCCCGCCCAACTATGGCTACACCTTC.

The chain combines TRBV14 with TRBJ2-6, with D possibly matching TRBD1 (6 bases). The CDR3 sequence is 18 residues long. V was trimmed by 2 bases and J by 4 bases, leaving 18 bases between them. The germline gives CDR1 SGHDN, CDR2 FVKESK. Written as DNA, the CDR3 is TGTGCCAGCAGCCAAAGGTCTGGGGGCGCGGTAGGGGCCAACGTCCTGACTTTC. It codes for CASSQRSGGAVGANVLTF.

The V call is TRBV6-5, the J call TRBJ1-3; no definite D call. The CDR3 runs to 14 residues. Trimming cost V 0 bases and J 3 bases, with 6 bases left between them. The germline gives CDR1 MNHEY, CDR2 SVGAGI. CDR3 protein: CASSYSRNGNTIYF. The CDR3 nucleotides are TGTGCCAGCAGTTACTCCCGTAATGGAAACACCATATATTTT.

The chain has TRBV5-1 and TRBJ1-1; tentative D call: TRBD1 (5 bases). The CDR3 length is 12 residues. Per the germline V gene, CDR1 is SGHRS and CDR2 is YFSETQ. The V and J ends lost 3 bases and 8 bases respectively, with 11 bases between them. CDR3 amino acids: CASSSRQNEAFF. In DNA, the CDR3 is TGCGCCAGCAGCTCACGACAGAACGAAGCTTTCTTT. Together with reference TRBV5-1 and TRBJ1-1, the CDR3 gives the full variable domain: KAGVTQTPRYLIKTRGQQVTLSCSPISGHRSVSWYQQTPGQGLQFLFEYFSETQRNKGNFPGRFSGRQFSNSRSEMNVSTLELGDSALYLCASSSRQNEAFFGQGTRLTVV.

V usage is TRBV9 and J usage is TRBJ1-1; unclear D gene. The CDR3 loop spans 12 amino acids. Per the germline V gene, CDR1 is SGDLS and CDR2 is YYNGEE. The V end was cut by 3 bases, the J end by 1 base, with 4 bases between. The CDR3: CASSGANTEAFF. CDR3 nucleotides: TGTGCCAGCAGCGGGGCGAACACTGAAGCTTTCTTT.